The 31 T cell receptor beta chains listed next were all sequenced from one sample in a study of blood T cell repertoires in COVID-19. Produced via immunoSEQ multiplex PCR; TCRdb's table is partial and in-frame only. This sample has around 62,000 clones; roughly 90% occur once, and the top ten carry around 3.6%. The sample was peripheral blood. These TCRs come from a human donor in a cohort sampled during active COVID-19.

In DNA, the CDR3 is TGTGCCAGCAGCGGGGACAGGGTCAGGGATATATATGCATACACCATATATTTT. Its translation: CASSGDRVRDIYAYTIYF. The chain carries TRBV7-3 and TRBJ1-3; 9 bases fit TRBD1. Germline trimming cut 5 bases from V and 8 bases from J; bases unmatched to any gene: 19. The CDR3 has 18 residues. Germline assignment: CDR1 SGHTA and CDR2 FQGTGA.

The V gene is TRBV5-4, the J gene TRBJ2-2; D is possibly TRBD1 (7 bases). Germline assignment: CDR1 SGHNT and CDR2 YYREEE (reference sequence). The V and J ends lost 2 bases and 3 bases respectively, with 11 bases between them. The CDR3 has 15 amino acids. The CDR3 DNA reads as TGTGCCAGCAGCTTAGGCAGGGGGGACACCGGGGAGCTGTTTTTT. It codes for CASSLGRGDTGELFF.

The chain recombines TRBV11-2 with TRBJ2-7; D gene ambiguous. This CDR3 contains 12 residues. The V gene lost 5 bases and the J gene lost 4 bases, with 9 bases spanning the gap. Germline-derived CDR1 and CDR2 are SGHAT and FQNNGV. CDR3 nucleotides: TGTGCCAGCAGCCGTTATGTATACGAGCAGTACTTC. As protein: CASSRYVYEQYF.

The J gene is TRBJ2-7, the V gene TRBV6-2 or TRBV6-3; 10 bases line up with TRBD2. The CDR3 covers 16 residues. V dropped 2 bases and J dropped 4; count of bases not matched to a gene: 8. Germline V lookup: CDR1 MNHEY, CDR2 SVGEGT. The CDR3 DNA follows: TGTGCCAGCAGTTACCGAGGACTAGCGGCTCCTTACGAGCAGTACTTC. It translates to CASSYRGLAAPYEQYF.

The CDR3 coding sequence is TGTGCCAGCAGCTTAAGAGCGGGCACAGATACGCAGTATTTT. This encodes CASSLRAGTDTQYF. V is TRBV7-9 and J is TRBJ2-3, with D tentatively TRBD2 (5 bases). The CDR3 is 14 amino acids. The V end lost 2 bases, the J end lost 1 base, and 7 bases lay between the germline ends. Germline CDR1 is SEHNR and CDR2 is FQNEAQ (reference sequence).

This chain links TRBV27 with TRBJ2-7, with D perhaps matching TRBD1 (5 bases). V was shortened by 8 bases and J by 3 bases, with 17 bases between the two germline ends. The CDR3 loop spans 14 amino acids. Germline V lookup: CDR1 MNHEY, CDR2 SMNVEV (reference sequence). The CDR3 DNA reads TGTGCCAGCGCGTCAGGGTTGTCTGTCTACGAGCAGTACTTC. Translated, it gives CASASGLSVYEQYF.

There are a few counts of this clone. CDR3 bases: TGCGCCAGCAGTCACGTAACAGCCTACGAGCAGTACTTC. Its protein is CASSHVTAYEQYF. The rearrangement links TRBV4-1 to TRBJ2-7; D gene unclear. V lost 6 bases to trimming and J lost 2 bases, with 11 bases between them. Germline CDR1 reads MGHRA; CDR2 reads YSYEKL. This CDR3 contains 13 residues.

The chain links TRBV6-1 to TRBJ1-5; D is undetermined. The V gene lost 0 bases and the J gene lost 1 base, with 10 bases spanning the gap. Germline CDR1 MNHNS, CDR2 SASEGT. The CDR3 has 16 amino acids. CDR3 residues: CASSEASIRSNQPQHF. The CDR3 nucleotides read TGTGCCAGCAGTGAAGCCAGCATCAGGAGCAATCAGCCCCAGCATTTT.

The chain links TRBV28 to TRBJ2-7, with 10 bases fitting TRBD2. The CDR3 consists of 14 residues. Germline trimming cut 8 bases from V and 6 bases from J; bases unmatched to any gene: 10. CDR1 and CDR2 (germline): MDHEN, SYDVKM. The CDR3 DNA sequence: TGTGCCAGCCTACTTAGCGGGAGGCGGAGCGAGCAGTACTTC. Protein: CASLLSGRRSEQYF.

This rearrangement joins TRBV30 to TRBJ2-7; D is possibly TRBD2 (6 bases). CDR3 size: 15 residues. Germline V CDR1 and CDR2: GTSNPN, SVGIG (reference sequence). Trimming pared 2 bases from V and 3 bases from J, leaving 17 bases between. The CDR3 protein is CAWSSGGAGHYEQYF. As DNA, the CDR3 is TGTGCCTGGAGTAGTGGAGGGGCCGGGCACTACGAGCAGTACTTC.

V usage is TRBV30 and J usage is TRBJ1-1; D gene uncertain. Germline V CDR1 and CDR2: GTSNPN, SVGIG (reference sequence). The CDR3 is 15 amino acids. V was pared by 1 base and J by 6 bases, with 18 bases between. CDR3 protein: CAWSGQVARSSEAFF. CDR3 nucleotides: TGTGCCTGGAGTGGGCAGGTCGCCCGTTCCTCTGAAGCTTTCTTT.

The chain recombines TRBV19 with TRBJ2-7; 9 nucleotides match TRBD1. V lost 5 bases to trimming and J lost 4 bases; unmatched junction nucleotides: 6. Germline-derived CDR1 and CDR2 are LNHDA and SQIVND (reference sequence). The CDR3 contains 14 residues. Written as DNA, the CDR3 is TGTGCCAGTAGTGCGGGACAGGGTGGTTACGAGCAGTACTTC. Translated, it gives CASSAGQGGYEQYF.

V is TRBV29-1 and J is TRBJ2-1; tentatively, D is TRBD2 (6 bases). CDR3 size: 15 residues. CDR1 and CDR2 (germline): SQVTM, ANQGSEA. The ends were cut back, 3 bases at V and 0 bases at J, with 12 bases in the middle. The CDR3 nucleotides read TGCAGCGTTGACAGGGCGGGGCCCTCCTACAATGAGCAGTTCTTC. It translates to CSVDRAGPSYNEQFF.

CDR3 in amino acids: CAWSYAPGGYTF. In DNA form, the CDR3 reads TGTGCCTGGAGTTATGCCCCCGGGGGCTACACCTTC. The genes are TRBV30 and TRBJ1-2; D is ambiguous. Deletions cut 2 bases from V and 8 bases from J, with 12 bases between. The CDR3 consists of 12 residues. CDR1 and CDR2 (germline): GTSNPN, SVGIG (reference sequence).

The chain employs TRBV9 and TRBJ2-7; D gene unclear. V was cut by 4 bases and J by 1 base, with 12 bases left in between. The length of the CDR3 is 14 residues. Germline V gives CDR1 SGDLS, CDR2 YYNGEE. CDR3 coding DNA: TGTGCCAGCAGCCTTTATACAGAGTCCTACGAGCAGTACTTC. It specifies CASSLYTESYEQYF.

CDR3 coding DNA: TGTGCCAGCAGTCGGTACACTGAAGCTTTCTTT. Protein: CASSRYTEAFF. The chain employs TRBV28 and TRBJ1-1; D gene uncertain. Germline CDR1 MDHEN, CDR2 SYDVKM. CDR3 length equals 11 residues. Between the trimmed V and J ends, which lost 5 bases and 3 bases, there was a span of 4 bases.

Here the CDR3 DNA reads TGTGCCTGGAGTGTTGGCCAGACCGGGGAGCTGTTTTTT. Protein: CAWSVGQTGELFF. The V gene is TRBV30, the J gene TRBJ2-2; D remains unclear. CDR1 is GTSNPN, CDR2 SVGIG, per germline (reference sequence). Trimming cost V 0 bases and J 5 bases, with 7 bases left between them. The CDR3 totals 13 residues.

The rearrangement links TRBV6-2 or TRBV6-3 to TRBJ2-1, with TRBD2 matching over 9 bases. V lost 6 bases to trimming and J lost 6 bases; unmatched junction nucleotides: 12. The CDR3 length is 16 residues. CDR1 MNHEY and CDR2 SVGEGT come from the germline V gene. This CDR3 is CASSPWLAGVLNEQFF. CDR3 sequence (DNA): TGTGCCAGCAGCCCTTGGTTAGCGGGAGTTCTCAATGAGCAGTTCTTC.

Worth noting for this clone: One junction end disagrees with the germline gene, perhaps due to a read error. The chain has TRBV4-3 and TRBJ1-2, with 7 bases aligning to TRBD1. Per the germline V gene, CDR1 is LGHNA and CDR2 is YSLEER. This CDR3 contains 14 residues. The CDR3 spells CARSRQGVDYGYTF. CDR3 DNA sequence: TGCGCCCGCAGCCGGCAGGGGGTCGACTATGGCTACACCTTC.

This rearrangement joins TRBV28 to TRBJ1-5; D might be TRBD1 (6 bases). Germline V gene data show CDR1 as MDHEN and CDR2 as SYDVKM. The CDR3 is made up of 15 amino acids. With 5 bases removed from V and 1 base from J, the gap between germline ends came to 12 bases. The CDR3 protein is CASSHGQSSNQPQHF. In DNA form, the CDR3 reads TGTGCCAGCAGTCACGGACAGTCGAGCAATCAGCCCCAGCATTTT.

This clone was picked up one time. The CDR3 coding sequence is TGCAGTGCTAGAGGACTAGCGGAACCGTACTTC. Its translation is CSARGLAEPYF. This chain uses TRBV20-1 with TRBJ2-7; 9 nucleotides agree with TRBD2. Losses at the gene ends were 1 base for V and 12 bases for J; bases not matched to a gene: 4. This CDR3 has 11 amino acids. The germline gives CDR1 DFQATT, CDR2 SNEGSKA (reference sequence).

This chain uses TRBV7-8 with TRBJ1-1; TRBD1 agrees at 8 bases. The CDR3 covers 18 residues. V dropped 2 bases and J dropped 1; count of bases not matched to a gene: 12. The V gene's germline CDR1 is SGHVS and CDR2 FQNEAQ. CDR3 sequence (DNA): TGTGCCAGCAGCTTATCCCGTCAGAGGACAGGGCAGAACACTGAAGCTTTCTTT. This encodes CASSLSRQRTGQNTEAFF. The entire variable domain, with the rest obtained from reference TRBV7-8 and TRBJ1-1, is as follows: GAGVSQSPRYKVAKRGQDVALRCDPISGHVSLFWYQQALGQGPEFLTYFQNEAQLDKSGLPSDRFFAERPEGSVSTLKIQRTQQEDSAVYLCASSLSRQRTGQNTEAFFGQGTRLTVV.

This chain links TRBV10-3 with TRBJ2-1, with 12 bases identical to TRBD2. CDR1 is ENHRY, CDR2 SYGVKD, per germline. The CDR3 has 16 amino acids. The junction had 10 bases not matched to a gene; V was cut back by 6 bases and J by 7 bases. This CDR3 reads CAISNPSGRAVNEQFF. The CDR3 DNA follows: TGTGCCATCAGCAACCCTAGCGGGAGGGCCGTAAATGAGCAGTTCTTC.

The CDR3 sequence: CASSQTGQAGTGELFF. The CDR3 DNA reads TGCGCCAGCAGCCAAACCGGACAGGCGGGCACCGGGGAGCTGTTTTTT. The chain links TRBV4-1 to TRBJ2-2, with 7 bases lining up with TRBD1. The germline gives CDR1 MGHRA, CDR2 YSYEKL. V shed 2 bases, J shed 4 bases, and the junction held 7 bases outside the gene matches. This CDR3 contains 16 residues.

The gene calls are TRBV3-1 (or the pseudogene TRBV3-2) and TRBJ2-7; a weak D match, TRBD2 (5 bases). The CDR3 has 14 residues. Trimming took 0 bases from V and 3 from J, leaving 9 bases between them. Germline V gives CDR1 LGHDT, CDR2 YNNKEL (reference sequence). In DNA, the CDR3 is TGTGCCAGCAGCCAAGATCGGAGGAGCTACGAGCAGTACTTC. Translated: CASSQDRRSYEQYF.

The genes are TRBV6-2 or TRBV6-3 and TRBJ2-1; 9 nucleotides match TRBD1. Germline CDR1 reads MNHEY; CDR2 reads SVGEGT. Losses at the gene ends were 0 bases for V and 12 bases for J; bases not matched to a gene: 15. CDR3 length: 17 amino acids. The CDR3 sequence is CASSYSTGGHLDFRQFF. The CDR3 DNA is TGTGCCAGCAGTTACTCCACAGGGGGCCACCTCGATTTTAGGCAGTTCTTC.

The chain is built from TRBV3-1 (or the pseudogene TRBV3-2) and TRBJ1-4; D unclear. Germline V lookup: CDR1 LGHDT, CDR2 YNNKEL (reference sequence). V shed 0 bases and J shed 4 bases, with 12 bases lying between them. The CDR3 has 16 residues. The CDR3 spells CASSQDRGEYNEKLFF. For the CDR3, the DNA is TGTGCCAGCAGCCAAGATCGGGGAGAGTATAATGAAAAACTGTTTTTT.

This clone was observed a few times. The chain joins TRBV14 to TRBJ1-1, with D possibly TRBD1 on 5 matching bases. Trimming pared 1 base from V and 7 bases from J, leaving 10 bases between. From germline, CDR1 is SGHDN and CDR2 FVKESK. The CDR3 runs to 13 residues. The CDR3: CASSQVGEGEAFF. As DNA, the CDR3 is TGTGCCAGCAGCCAAGTAGGGGAGGGTGAAGCTTTCTTT.

The chain has TRBV18 and TRBJ2-1; the D gene is possibly TRBD2 (6 bases). The germline V gene encodes CDR1 KGHSH and CDR2 LQKENI. Trimming left V 5 bases short and J 9 bases short, with 20 bases between. The CDR3 runs to 15 residues. CDR3 loop: CASSWETLAQSEQFF. The CDR3 region has the DNA TGTGCCAGCTCATGGGAAACACTAGCTCAAAGTGAGCAGTTCTTC.

The chain recombines TRBV29-1 with TRBJ2-2; 10 bases map to TRBD1. The germline gives CDR1 SQVTM, CDR2 ANQGSEA. The CDR3 extends over 14 amino acids. V gave up 7 bases and J gave up 5 bases; unmatched junction bases: 7. The CDR3 loop reads CSAEDRGRTGELFF. The CDR3 coding sequence is TGCAGCGCCGAAGACAGGGGGCGTACCGGGGAGCTGTTTTTT.

This clone was picked up a small number of times. The genes are TRBV30 and TRBJ1-2, with a weak D call TRBD1 (6 bases). The germline V and J ends were trimmed by 2 bases and 4 bases, with 20 bases remaining between them. The CDR3 runs 16 residues. CDR1 and CDR2 (germline): GTSNPN, SVGIG (reference sequence). The DNA for the CDR3 is TGTGCCTGGAGTCCCTCCCAAAGGGGGTTGGTCTATGGCTACACCTTC. Encoded protein: CAWSPSQRGLVYGYTF.